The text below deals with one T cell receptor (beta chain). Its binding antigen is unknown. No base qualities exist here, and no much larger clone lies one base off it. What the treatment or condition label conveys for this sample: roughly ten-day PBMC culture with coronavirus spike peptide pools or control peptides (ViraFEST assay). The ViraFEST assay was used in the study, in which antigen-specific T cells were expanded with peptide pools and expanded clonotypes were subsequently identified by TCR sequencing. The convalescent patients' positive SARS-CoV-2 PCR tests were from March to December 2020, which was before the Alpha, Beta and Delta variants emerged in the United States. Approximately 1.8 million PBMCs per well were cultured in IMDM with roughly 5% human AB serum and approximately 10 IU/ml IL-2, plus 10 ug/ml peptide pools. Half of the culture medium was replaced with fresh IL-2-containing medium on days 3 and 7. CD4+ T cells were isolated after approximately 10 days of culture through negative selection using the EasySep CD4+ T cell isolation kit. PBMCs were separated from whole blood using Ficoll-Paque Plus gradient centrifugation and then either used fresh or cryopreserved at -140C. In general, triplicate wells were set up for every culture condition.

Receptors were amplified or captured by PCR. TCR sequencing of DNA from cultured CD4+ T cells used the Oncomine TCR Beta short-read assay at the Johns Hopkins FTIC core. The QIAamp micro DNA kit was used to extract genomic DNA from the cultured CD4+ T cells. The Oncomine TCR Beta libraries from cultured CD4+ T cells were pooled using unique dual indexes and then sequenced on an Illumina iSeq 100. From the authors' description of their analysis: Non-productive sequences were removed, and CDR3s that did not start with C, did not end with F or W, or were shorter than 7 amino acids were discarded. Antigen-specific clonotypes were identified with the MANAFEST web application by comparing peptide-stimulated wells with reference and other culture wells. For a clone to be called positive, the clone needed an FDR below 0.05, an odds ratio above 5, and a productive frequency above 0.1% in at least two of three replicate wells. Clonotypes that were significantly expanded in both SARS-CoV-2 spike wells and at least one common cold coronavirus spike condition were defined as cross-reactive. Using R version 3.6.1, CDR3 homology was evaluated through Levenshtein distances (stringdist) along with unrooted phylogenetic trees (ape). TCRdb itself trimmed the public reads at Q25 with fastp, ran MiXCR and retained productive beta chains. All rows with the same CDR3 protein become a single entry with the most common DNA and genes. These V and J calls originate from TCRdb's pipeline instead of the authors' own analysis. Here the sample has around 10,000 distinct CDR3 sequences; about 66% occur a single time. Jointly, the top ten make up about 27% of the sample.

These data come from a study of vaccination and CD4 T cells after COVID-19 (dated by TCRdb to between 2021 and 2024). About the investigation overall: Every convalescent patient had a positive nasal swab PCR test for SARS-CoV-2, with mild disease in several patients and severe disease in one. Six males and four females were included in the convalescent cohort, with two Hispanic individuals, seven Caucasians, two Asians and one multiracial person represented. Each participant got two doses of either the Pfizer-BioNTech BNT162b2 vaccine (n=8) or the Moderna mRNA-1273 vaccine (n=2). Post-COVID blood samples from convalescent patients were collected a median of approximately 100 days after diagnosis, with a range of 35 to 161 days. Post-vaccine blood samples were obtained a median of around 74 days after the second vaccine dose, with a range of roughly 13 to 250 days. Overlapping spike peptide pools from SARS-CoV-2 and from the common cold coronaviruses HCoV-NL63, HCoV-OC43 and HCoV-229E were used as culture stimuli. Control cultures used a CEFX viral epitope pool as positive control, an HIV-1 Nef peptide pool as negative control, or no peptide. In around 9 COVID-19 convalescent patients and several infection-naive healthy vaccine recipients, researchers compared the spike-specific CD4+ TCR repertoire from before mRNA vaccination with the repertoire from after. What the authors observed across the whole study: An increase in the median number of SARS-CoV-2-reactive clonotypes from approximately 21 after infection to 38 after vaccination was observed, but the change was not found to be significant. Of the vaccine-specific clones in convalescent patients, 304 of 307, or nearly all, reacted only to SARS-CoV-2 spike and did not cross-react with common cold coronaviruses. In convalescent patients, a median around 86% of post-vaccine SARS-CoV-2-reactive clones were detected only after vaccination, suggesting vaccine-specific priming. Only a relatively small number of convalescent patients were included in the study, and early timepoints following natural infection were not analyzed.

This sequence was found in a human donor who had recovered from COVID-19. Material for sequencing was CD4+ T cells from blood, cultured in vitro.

The CDR3 loop reads CASSESTNPGDTQYF. The nucleotide sequence reads TGCGCCAGCAGTGAGTCGACTAACCCCGGGGATACGCAGTATTTT. The V and J genes are TRBV10-1 and TRBJ2-3, and possibly TRBD2, on 5 matching bases. Deletion took 0 bases off V and 6 bases off J, with a span of 13 bases between the germline ends. CDR1 and CDR2 were assigned from the germline V gene (reference sequence) as WNHNN and SYGVQD. Taken from cysteine to phenylalanine, the CDR3 has 15 residues. Kept here is only the CDR3 DNA, which spans 45 bases and is read in frame from base 1.